What follows are 17 T cell receptor beta chains derived from one specimen sequenced in a study of regulatory T cells in long-lasting Graves disease. Time point: persistent/refractory GD, antithyroid drugs over 5 years with positive TRAb. Researchers made the TCR library from RNA that was extracted from PBMCs. Arm-PCR of CDR3 regions and iRepertoire HTBI primers were used to build TCR beta libraries. TCRdb reprocessed the multiplex PCR reads with MiXCR, giving one entry per CDR3 protein. The sample includes roughly 450,000 distinct CDR3 sequences, roughly a quarter of them seen just once. Source: peripheral blood mononuclear cells (PBMCs), taken when the disease was refractory, from a patient treated with antithyroid drugs. The receptors come from a female donor with Graves disease.

This clonotype occurred a few times. This chain uses TRBV20-1 with TRBJ2-2; TRBD1 aligns across 8 bases. CDR1 DFQATT and CDR2 SNEGSKA come from the germline V gene (reference sequence). V lost 6 bases to trimming and J lost 7 bases; unmatched junction nucleotides: 13. This CDR3 contains 15 residues. CDR3 residues: CSAPYGQGRIGELFF. The CDR3 region has the DNA TGCAGTGCCCCGTACGGACAGGGTAGGATCGGGGAGCTGTTTTTT.

This clonotype was counted a single time. The final CDR3 position lacks the conserved phenylalanine or tryptophan, pointing to a likely read error. The J gene is TRBJ1-2, the V gene TRBV27; D unclear. The germline V and J ends were trimmed by 0 bases and 0 bases, with 5 bases remaining between them. The CDR3 totals 14 residues. Germline CDR1 MNHEY, CDR2 SMNVEV (reference sequence). CDR3 amino acids: CASSLSDPNYGYTS. The CDR3 DNA is TGTGCCAGCAGTTTATCGGACCCTAACTATGGCTACACCTCC.

This clonotype was seen ten or more times. This chain links TRBV29-1 with TRBJ2-5; D perhaps matches TRBD1 (5 bases). Germline V gene lookup returns CDR1 SQVTM and CDR2 ANQGSEA. Trimming shortened V by 4 bases and J by 7 bases, and 13 bases separated the two germline ends. The CDR3 extends over 12 amino acids. CDR3 protein: CSVAVEQGTQYF. The CDR3 DNA is TGCAGCGTTGCTGTTGAGCAGGGGACCCAGTACTTC.

J is TRBJ2-7 and V is TRBV5-1; TRBD2 aligns across 14 bases. V lost 4 bases to trimming and J lost 7 bases; unmatched junction nucleotides: 7. The length of the CDR3 is 15 residues. CDR1 and CDR2 from the germline V gene are SGHRS and YFSETQ. The CDR3 here is CASSTRLAGGGEQYF. As DNA, the CDR3 is TGCGCCAGCAGCACCCGACTAGCGGGAGGGGGTGAGCAGTACTTC.

This clonotype was counted ten times or more. This rearrangement joins TRBV28 to TRBJ1-1; TRBD1 agrees at 8 bases. The V gene end was trimmed by 11 bases and the J gene end by 6 bases; junction bases not matched to a gene: 8. Germline V gene sequence: CDR1 MDHEN, CDR2 SYDVKM. This CDR3 has 12 residues. CDR3 protein: CAGQGRGSEAFF. In DNA form, the CDR3 reads TGTGCCGGACAGGGCCGGGGATCTGAAGCTTTCTTT. Looking up the rest from reference TRBV28 and TRBJ1-1 gives the full variable domain: DVKVTQSSRYLVKRTGEKVFLECVQDMDHENMFWYRQDPGLGLRLIYFSYDVKMKEKGDIPEGYSVSREKKERFSLILESASTNQTSMYLCAGQGRGSEAFFGQGTRLTVV.

This clonotype was seen ten or more times. The J gene is TRBJ2-5, the V gene TRBV28; TRBD1 might be the D (6 bases). Trimming shortened V by 3 bases and J by 2 bases, and 16 bases separated the two germline ends. This CDR3 comprises 16 residues. Germline CDR1 MDHEN, CDR2 SYDVKM. CDR3: CASSFSRGPLQETQYF. The DNA of the CDR3 is TGTGCCAGCAGTTTCAGCAGGGGCCCTCTACAAGAGACCCAGTACTTC.

This clonotype was detected ten times or more. V gene TRBV28 combines with J gene TRBJ2-5, with 10 bases aligning to TRBD1. V trimming: 5 bases; J trimming: 2 bases; junction bases outside the gene matches: 2. This CDR3 has 14 residues. Germline values: CDR1 MDHEN, CDR2 SYDVKM. The CDR3 sequence is CASSEDRGQETQYF. The CDR3 DNA follows: TGTGCCAGCAGTGAGGACAGGGGGCAAGAGACCCAGTACTTC.

Written as DNA, the CDR3 is TGTGCCATCAGCGGGACATTACTAAGCAATCAGCCCCAGCATTTT. Residues: CAISGTLLSNQPQHF. V usage is TRBV10-3 and J usage is TRBJ1-5; D is perhaps TRBD1 (6 bases). Germline CDR1 and CDR2: ENHRY and SYGVKD. The CDR3 runs 15 residues. V lost 6 bases to trimming and J lost 1 base, with 13 bases between them.

This clonotype was observed a handful of times. The chain recombines TRBV7-2 with TRBJ2-1; D remains ambiguous. Looked up from germline, CDR1 is SGHTA and CDR2 is FQGNSA. Trimming removed 5 bases at V and 0 bases at J, with 8 bases between. This CDR3 has 14 residues. DNA for the CDR3: TGTGCCAGCAGCCTTGTTAGCTCCTACAATGAGCAGTTCTTC. Amino acid sequence: CASSLVSSYNEQFF.

A few counts support this clonotype. The chain joins TRBV7-9 to TRBJ1-1; TRBD1 is a possible D gene (6 bases). The CDR3 consists of 12 residues. Germline V gene sequence: CDR1 SEHNR, CDR2 FQNEAQ (reference sequence). Trimming stripped 5 bases from V and 11 bases from J, with 15 bases between. The CDR3 DNA reads as TGTGCCAGCAGCCCAGGCAGGGGTGATGCTTTCTTT. Translating it yields CASSPGRGDAFF.

The chain couples TRBV14 to TRBJ1-3, with 7 nucleotides matching TRBD1. Germline V gene sequence: CDR1 SGHDN, CDR2 FVKESK. V shed 4 bases, J shed 6 bases, and the junction held 6 bases outside the gene matches. CDR3 size: 14 residues. CDR3 nucleotides: TGTGCCAGCAGCCCCGCAGGGGGTCAAAACACCATATATTTT. It codes for CASSPAGGQNTIYF. The full variable domain, in which reference TRBV14 and TRBJ1-3 provide the parts outside the CDR3, is EAGVTQFPSHSVIEKGQTVTLRCDPISGHDNLYWYRRVMGKEIKFLLHFVKESKQDESGMPNNRFLAERTGGTYSTLKVQPAELEDSGVYFCASSPAGGQNTIYFGEGSWLTVV.

This clonotype was observed a single time. A much larger clonotype is one base distant, so this may be a read error. The rearrangement uses TRBV3-2 and TRBJ2-7; TRBD2, the D gene given by the table, was not confirmed from the DNA. TRBV3-2 has pseudogene status. The CDR3 length is 15 residues. CDR3 loop: CTSSQVLVTSREQYF. The CDR3 coding sequence is TGTACCAGCAGCCAAGTTCTCGTGACTAGCCGCGAGCAGTACTTC.

The gene calls are TRBV7-9 and TRBJ1-1; the match to TRBD1 covers 8 bases. Germline CDR1 SEHNR, CDR2 FQNEAQ (reference sequence). The CDR3 length is 16 residues. V gave up 4 bases and J gave up 0 bases; unmatched junction bases: 7. The CDR3 DNA follows: TGTGCCAGCAGCTCGCCGACAGGGGTATTGAACACTGAAGCTTTCTTT. Protein: CASSSPTGVLNTEAFF.

This chain links TRBV6-1 with TRBJ2-3; D perhaps matches TRBD1 (6 bases). Per the germline V gene, CDR1 is MNHNS and CDR2 is SASEGT. This CDR3 region has 16 residues. V dropped 4 bases and J dropped 3 bases, with 17 bases sitting between them. The CDR3 reads CASSAYRVRGTDTQYF. For the CDR3, the DNA is TGTGCCAGCAGTGCCTACCGAGTCAGGGGAACAGATACGCAGTATTTT.

Of note for this clonotype: It may be a read error: a sequence one base away is much more abundant. The chain has TRBV2 and TRBJ2-5; TRBD2 agrees at 12 bases. V was pared by 4 bases and J by 5 bases, with 5 bases of the junction left unmatched. The CDR3 is 15 residues long. Germline lookup yields CDR1 SNHLY and CDR2 FYNNEI. This chain's CDR3 is CASSAETSGSETQYF. CDR3 coding DNA: TGTGCCAGCAGTGCAGAGACTAGCGGGAGCGAGACCCAGTACTTC.

This clonotype was counted only a few times. This rearrangement joins TRBV20-1 to TRBJ1-2; D ambiguous. V shed 0 bases and J shed 6 bases, with 20 bases lying between them. The CDR3 has 16 residues. Germline CDR1 reads DFQATT; CDR2 reads SNEGSKA (reference sequence). CDR3 protein: CSARDILRTGLDGYTF. DNA for the CDR3: TGCAGTGCTAGAGATATCCTCCGGACGGGCTTGGATGGCTACACCTTC.

In its sample, this clonotype was seen many times. One end of the junction is discordant with germline, which a read error may explain. V and J are TRBV20-1 and TRBJ2-2; D is possibly TRBD1 (5 bases). Looked up from germline, CDR1 is DFQATT and CDR2 is SNEGSKA (reference sequence). CDR3 size: 15 residues. The CDR3 DNA reads as TGCAATGCTAGAGAGACAGCCACTAACACCGGGGAGCTGTTTTTT. Encoded protein: CNARETATNTGELFF.